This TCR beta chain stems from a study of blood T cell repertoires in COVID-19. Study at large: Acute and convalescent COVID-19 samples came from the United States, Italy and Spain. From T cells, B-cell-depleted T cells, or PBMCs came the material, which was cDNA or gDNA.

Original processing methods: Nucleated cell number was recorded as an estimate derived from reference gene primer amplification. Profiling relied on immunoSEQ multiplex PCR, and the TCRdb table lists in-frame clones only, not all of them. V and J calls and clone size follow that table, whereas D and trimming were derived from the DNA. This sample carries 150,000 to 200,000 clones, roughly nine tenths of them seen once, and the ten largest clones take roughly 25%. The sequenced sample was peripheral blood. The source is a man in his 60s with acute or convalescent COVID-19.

CDR3 nucleotide sequence: TGCGCCAGCAGCTTGGAAGGGACAGCCTACAATGAGCAGTTCTTC. Amino acids: CASSLEGTAYNEQFF. The chain combines TRBV5-1 with TRBJ2-1, with 7 nucleotides matching TRBD1. This CDR3 comprises 15 residues. The germline gives CDR1 SGHRS, CDR2 YFSETQ. Unmatched junction bases numbered 2, after V lost 0 bases and J lost 2 bases. Full variable domain (remainder filled in from reference TRBV5-1 and TRBJ2-1): KAGVTQTPRYLIKTRGQQVTLSCSPISGHRSVSWYQQTPGQGLQFLFEYFSETQRNKGNFPGRFSGRQFSNSRSEMNVSTLELGDSALYLCASSLEGTAYNEQFFGPGTRLTVL.